One sample yielded the 24 T cell receptor beta chains listed below, sequenced in a study of regulatory T cells in long-lasting Graves disease. Regarding time point: persistent/refractory GD, antithyroid drugs over 5 years with positive TRAb. Preparation of the TCR library used RNA extracted from PBMCs. Arm-PCR with iRepertoire HTBI primers amplified the CDR3 regions for these TCR beta libraries. TCRdb re-derived calls from the multiplex PCR reads in MiXCR, one entry per CDR3 protein. The data show about 470,000 distinct CDR3 sequences, with under 25% seen just once and about 8.3% held by the top ten. This specimen was peripheral blood mononuclear cells (PBMCs), taken when the disease was refractory, from a patient treated with antithyroid drugs. These TCRs come from a female donor with Graves disease.

This clonotype was detected only a few times. The chain uses TRBV5-1 and TRBJ2-7; D is perhaps TRBD1 (5 bases). Trimming took 7 bases from V and 5 from J, leaving 10 bases between them. The CDR3 sequence is 11 residues long. CDR1 and CDR2 (germline): SGHRS, YFSETQ. The CDR3 sequence: CASALGHEQYF. The CDR3 DNA follows: TGCGCCAGCGCCCTGGGGCACGAGCAGTACTTC.

The rearrangement uses TRBV14 and TRBJ2-3; possibly TRBD2 for D (5 bases). The V end lost 1 base, the J end lost 6 bases, and 17 bases lay between the germline ends. CDR1 SGHDN and CDR2 FVKESK come from the germline V gene. This CDR3 region has 16 residues. CDR3 bases: TGTGCCAGCAGCCAAGCAGCGGCTAGACGGTTGGATACGCAGTATTTT. Translated, it gives CASSQAAARRLDTQYF.

A remark on this clonotype: A much larger clonotype is one base distant, so this may be a read error. The J gene is TRBJ2-7, the V gene TRBV28; D perhaps matches TRBD1 (5 bases). Germline V CDR1 and CDR2: MDHEN, SYDVKM. The CDR3 covers 17 residues. As DNA, the CDR3 is TGTGCCAGCAGTCGCCTTTTACTGGCCCCGGACACCTACGAGCAGTGCTTC. Its protein is CASSRLLLAPDTYEQCF. Full variable domain (outside the CDR3, taken from reference TRBV28 and TRBJ2-7): DVKVTQSSRYLVKRTGEKVFLECVQDMDHENMFWYRQDPGLGLRLIYFSYDVKMKEKGDIPEGYSVSREKKERFSLILESASTNQTSMYLCASSRLLLAPDTYEQCFGPGTRLTVT.

This clonotype was picked up a small number of times. The chain links TRBV4-1 to TRBJ2-7; D not resolved. Trimming stripped 3 bases from V and 6 bases from J, with 12 bases between. CDR1 and CDR2 from the germline V gene are MGHRA and YSYEKL. This CDR3 has 13 amino acids. CDR3 nucleotide sequence: TGCGCCAGCAGCCAGGGGATCCGTTCCGAGCAGTACTTC. This encodes CASSQGIRSEQYF.

This clonotype has a count of ten or more. CDR3 in DNA: TGTGCCAGCAGTGAAACCCCCCCAGGGAGGACGACCCAGCATTTT. Its translation is CASSETPPGRTTQHF. This sequence joins TRBV6-1 and TRBJ1-5, with D possibly matching TRBD1 (5 bases). Trimming shortened V by 2 bases and J by 11 bases, and 19 bases separated the two germline ends. Germline loops: CDR1 MNHNS, CDR2 SASEGT. The CDR3 has 15 residues.

The rearrangement uses TRBV12-3 or TRBV12-4 and TRBJ2-7, with 9 nucleotides matching TRBD1. The CDR3 is made up of 16 amino acids. With 3 bases clipped from V and 4 bases from J, the junction kept 10 bases outside the gene matches. DNA for the CDR3: TGTGCCAGCAGTTTCGGGACGGGGACAGGGAGTTACGAGCAGTACTTC. It encodes CASSFGTGTGSYEQYF.

The rearrangement joins TRBV7-9 to TRBJ2-4; tentative D call: TRBD2 (6 bases). The CDR3 consists of 14 residues. V shed 5 bases and J shed 2 bases, with 10 bases lying between them. Germline V gene lookup returns CDR1 SEHNR and CDR2 FQNEAQ (reference sequence). Written as DNA, the CDR3 is TGTGCCAGCAGCCCGGAGGGGACCAAAAACATTCAGTACTTC. This gives the protein CASSPEGTKNIQYF.

This clonotype was detected ten times or more. This chain links TRBV20-1 with TRBJ2-7, with D possibly matching TRBD2 (6 bases). The CDR3 spans 14 residues. Germline assignment: CDR1 DFQATT and CDR2 SNEGSKA (reference sequence). Trimming stripped 6 bases from V and 1 base from J, with 16 bases between. The CDR3 DNA reads TGCAGTGCCCACGGGACTCGGGGGTCCTACGAGCAGTACTTC. Translating gives CSAHGTRGSYEQYF.

V is TRBV29-1 and J is TRBJ1-5; D unresolved. Germline CDR1 SQVTM, CDR2 ANQGSEA. V was cut by 0 bases and J by 9 bases, with 15 bases left in between. The CDR3 is 14 amino acids. CDR3: CSVEDDGRSRPQHF. The CDR3 DNA reads as TGCAGCGTTGAAGACGATGGACGGTCTCGGCCCCAGCATTTT.

V and J are TRBV2 and TRBJ2-3; TRBD1 agrees at 8 bases. This CDR3 is 17 amino acids long. V lost 6 bases and J lost 3; bases outside the gene matches: 14. Germline V gene lookup returns CDR1 SNHLY and CDR2 FYNNEI. The CDR3 nucleotides read TGTGCCAGCAGCCCCGCCCCGACAGGGGCGGAAACAGATACGCAGTATTTT. This encodes CASSPAPTGAETDTQYF.

This clonotype was seen at least ten times. The V gene is TRBV6-1, the J gene TRBJ2-7; D is tentatively TRBD1 or TRBD2 (5 bases each). This CDR3 has 14 residues. Germline assignment: CDR1 MNHNS and CDR2 SASEGT. V shed 6 bases and J shed 0 bases, with 12 bases lying between them. The CDR3, as DNA: TGTGCCAGCAGGAGGGACCATAGCTCCTACGAGCAGTACTTC. Translated: CASRRDHSSYEQYF.

This clonotype turned up a few times. V usage is TRBV5-1 and J usage is TRBJ1-5; no clear D gene. V lost 3 bases and J 2 bases, leaving 9 bases between the germline ends. The germline gives CDR1 SGHRS, CDR2 YFSETQ. The CDR3 is 14 amino acids. For the CDR3, the DNA is TGCGCCAGCAGCTCTGGGGTTGGCAATCAGCCCCAGCATTTT. It codes for CASSSGVGNQPQHF.

This clonotype was seen more than once but under ten times. The rearrangement uses TRBV19 and TRBJ2-2; D is perhaps TRBD1 (5 bases). CDR1 LNHDA and CDR2 SQIVND come from the germline V gene (reference sequence). Deletions cut 8 bases from V and 1 base from J, with 14 bases between. The CDR3 length is 15 residues. The CDR3 sequence: CASWGLDGNTGELFF. DNA of the CDR3: TGTGCCAGTTGGGGCTTGGACGGGAACACCGGGGAGCTGTTTTTT.

This sequence joins TRBV5-1 and TRBJ2-6; the D is unclear. This CDR3 comprises 16 residues. Trimming removed 5 bases from V and 5 bases from J, with 17 bases in between. Germline-derived CDR1 and CDR2 are SGHRS and YFSETQ. CDR3 amino acids: CASREASGYWANVLTF. The CDR3 DNA follows: TGCGCCAGCAGAGAGGCATCCGGGTACTGGGCCAACGTCCTGACTTTC.

The chain combines TRBV6-1 with TRBJ2-1, with D perhaps matching TRBD2 (6 bases). CDR3 length: 14 residues. Germline lookup yields CDR1 MNHNS and CDR2 SASEGT. V lost 11 bases and J lost 0, with 14 bases in between. The CDR3 protein is CASWVGSSYNEQFF. Written as DNA, the CDR3 is TGTGCCTCCTGGGTCGGGAGCTCCTACAATGAGCAGTTCTTC.

This clonotype was found a few times. V and J are TRBV20-1 and TRBJ2-5; 13 bases match TRBD2. This CDR3 region has 15 residues. Unmatched junction bases numbered 8, after V lost 6 bases and J lost 4 bases. Germline-derived CDR1 and CDR2 are DFQATT and SNEGSKA (reference sequence). The CDR3 loop reads CSATGTSGIRETQYF. DNA for the CDR3: TGCAGTGCAACCGGGACTAGCGGGATTAGAGAGACCCAGTACTTC.

This clonotype came up many times. The rearrangement uses TRBV5-1 and TRBJ1-1, with D maybe TRBD1 (5 bases). In germline, CDR1 is SGHRS, CDR2 YFSETQ. This CDR3 has 15 residues. Trimming removed 4 bases at V and 4 bases at J, with 17 bases between. CDR3 region: CASSLRGTRGTEAFF. DNA of the CDR3: TGCGCCAGCAGCCTTCGGGGGACCCGGGGCACTGAAGCTTTCTTT.

Many counts were recorded for this clonotype. CDR3 sequence reads: CASSLGTGGYEQYF. As DNA, the CDR3 is TGTGCCAGCAGTTTAGGGACAGGGGGCTACGAGCAGTACTTC. The J gene is TRBJ2-7, the V gene TRBV12-3 or TRBV12-4, with 10 bases that match TRBD1. The CDR3 totals 14 residues. Losses at the gene ends were 1 base for V and 3 bases for J; bases not matched to a gene: 0.

The V call is TRBV7-6, the J call TRBJ2-7; D could derive from TRBD1 or TRBD2 (5 bases each). The CDR3 runs 13 residues. V lost 1 base and J 7 bases, leaving 11 bases between the germline ends. Germline lookup yields CDR1 SGHVS and CDR2 FNYEAQ. The CDR3 nucleotides are TGTGCCAGCAGCTTAGTTGGGGGTGGAGAGCAGTACTTC. This translates into CASSLVGGGEQYF.

In its sample, this clonotype was seen many times. The V call is TRBV28, the J call TRBJ1-3, with D unclear. Trimming left V 7 bases short and J 4 bases short, with 14 bases between. Germline lookup yields CDR1 MDHEN and CDR2 SYDVKM. CDR3 size: 14 residues. This chain's CDR3 is CASKYGPTGNTIYF. The CDR3 coding sequence is TGTGCCAGCAAATACGGCCCTACGGGAAACACCATATATTTT.

This clonotype was found a few times. The chain recombines TRBV29-1 with TRBJ1-5; no firm D call. Looked up from germline, CDR1 is SQVTM and CDR2 is ANQGSEA. The CDR3 spans 12 residues. Trimming shortened V by 6 bases and J by 7 bases, and 13 bases separated the two germline ends. CDR3 amino acids: CSVLQGGQPQHF. DNA for the CDR3: TGCAGCGTACTACAAGGAGGCCAGCCCCAGCATTTT.

This chain uses TRBV27 with TRBJ2-7; the D gene is possibly TRBD2 (6 bases). The CDR3 covers 14 residues. Germline loops: CDR1 MNHEY, CDR2 SMNVEV (reference sequence). V gave up 5 bases and J gave up 1 base, with 12 bases separating them. The CDR3 loop is CASSIKGRSYEQYF. The CDR3 bases are TGTGCCAGCAGTATTAAGGGGAGGTCCTACGAGCAGTACTTC.

This clonotype was counted ten times or more. CDR3 in amino acids: CASSLLGGTSGELFF. The CDR3, as DNA: TGTGCCAGCAGTTTACTAGGCGGGACATCCGGGGAGCTGTTTTTT. The chain couples TRBV27 to TRBJ2-2, with D perhaps TRBD1 or TRBD2 (6 bases each). There are 15 residues in the CDR3. V dropped 2 bases and J dropped 6 bases, with 13 bases sitting between them. Germline values: CDR1 MNHEY, CDR2 SMNVEV (reference sequence).

Turning to this clonotype: One end of the junction varies from germline; a read error may be responsible. V and J are TRBV19 and TRBJ2-2; 12 nucleotides align to TRBD2. CDR3 length: 16 residues. Germline-derived CDR1 and CDR2 are LNHDA and SQIVND (reference sequence). The CDR3 protein is CAGRRLAGENTGELFF. The CDR3, as DNA: TGTGCCGGTAGACGACTAGCGGGAGAGAACACCGGGGAGCTGTTTTTT.